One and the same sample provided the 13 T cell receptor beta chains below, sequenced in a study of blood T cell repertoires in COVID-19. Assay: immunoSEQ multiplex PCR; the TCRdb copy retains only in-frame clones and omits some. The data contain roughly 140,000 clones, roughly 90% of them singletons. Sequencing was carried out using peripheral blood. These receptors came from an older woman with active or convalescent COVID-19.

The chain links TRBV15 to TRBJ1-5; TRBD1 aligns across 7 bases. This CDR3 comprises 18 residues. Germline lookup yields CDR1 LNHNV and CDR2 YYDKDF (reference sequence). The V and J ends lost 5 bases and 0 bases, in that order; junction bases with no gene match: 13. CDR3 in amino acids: CATSPIAYRGYSNQPQHF. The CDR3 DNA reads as TGTGCCACCAGCCCCATAGCGTACAGGGGCTATAGCAATCAGCCCCAGCATTTT.

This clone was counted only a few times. The CDR3 DNA reads TGTGCCAGCAGCTTAGCCCGGACAGGCGACTATAATTCACCCCTCCACTTT. Translated: CASSLARTGDYNSPLHF. The chain combines TRBV7-2 with TRBJ1-6; 7 bases are shared with TRBD1. This CDR3 has 17 amino acids. V shed 0 bases and J 3 bases; nucleotides not matched to a gene: 5. In germline, CDR1 is SGHTA, CDR2 FQGNSA.

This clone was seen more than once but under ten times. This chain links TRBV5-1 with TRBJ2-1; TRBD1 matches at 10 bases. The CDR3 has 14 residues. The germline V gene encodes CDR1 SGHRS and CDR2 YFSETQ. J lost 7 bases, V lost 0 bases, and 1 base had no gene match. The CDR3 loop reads CASSLGQGANEQFF. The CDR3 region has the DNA TGCGCCAGCAGCTTGGGACAGGGGGCAAATGAGCAGTTCTTC.

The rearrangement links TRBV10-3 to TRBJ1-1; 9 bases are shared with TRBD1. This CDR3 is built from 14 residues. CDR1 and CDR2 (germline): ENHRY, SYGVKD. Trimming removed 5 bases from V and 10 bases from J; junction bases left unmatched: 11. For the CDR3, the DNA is TGTGCCATCAGTTCTGGACAGGGGATTGCGAGAGCTTTCTTT. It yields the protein CAISSGQGIARAFF.

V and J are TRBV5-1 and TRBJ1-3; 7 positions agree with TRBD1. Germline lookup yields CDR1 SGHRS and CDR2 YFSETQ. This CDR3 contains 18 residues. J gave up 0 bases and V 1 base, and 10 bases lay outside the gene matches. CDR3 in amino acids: CASSLRRQGGLSGNTIYF. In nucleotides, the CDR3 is TGCGCCAGCAGCTTGCGGCGGCAGGGGGGACTCTCTGGAAACACCATATATTTT.

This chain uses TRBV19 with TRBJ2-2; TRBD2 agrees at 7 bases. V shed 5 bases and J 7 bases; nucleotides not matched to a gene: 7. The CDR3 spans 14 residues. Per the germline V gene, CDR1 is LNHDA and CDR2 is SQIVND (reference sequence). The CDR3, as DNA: TGTGCCAGTAGTTCCAGCGGGGCCAACGGGGAGCTGTTTTTT. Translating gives CASSSSGANGELFF.

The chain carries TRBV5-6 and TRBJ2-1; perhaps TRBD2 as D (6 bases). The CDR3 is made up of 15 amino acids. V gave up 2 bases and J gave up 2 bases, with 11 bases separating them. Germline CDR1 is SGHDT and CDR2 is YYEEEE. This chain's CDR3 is CASSFLARTYNEQFF. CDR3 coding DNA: TGTGCCAGCAGCTTTCTAGCGAGAACCTACAATGAGCAGTTCTTC.

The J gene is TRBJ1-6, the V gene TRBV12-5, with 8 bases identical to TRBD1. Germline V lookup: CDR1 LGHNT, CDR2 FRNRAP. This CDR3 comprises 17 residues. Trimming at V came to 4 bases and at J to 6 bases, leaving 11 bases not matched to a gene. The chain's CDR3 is CASGSSYDRGFNSPLHF. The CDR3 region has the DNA TGTGCTAGTGGTTCGTCCTACGACAGGGGATTTAATTCACCCCTCCACTTT.

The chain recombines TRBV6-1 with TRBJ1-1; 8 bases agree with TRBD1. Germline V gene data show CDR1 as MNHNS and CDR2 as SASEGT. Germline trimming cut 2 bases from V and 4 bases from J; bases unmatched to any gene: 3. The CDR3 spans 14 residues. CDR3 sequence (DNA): TGTGCCAGCAGTGAAAGAACAGGGGGCACTGAAGCTTTCTTT. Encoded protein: CASSERTGGTEAFF.

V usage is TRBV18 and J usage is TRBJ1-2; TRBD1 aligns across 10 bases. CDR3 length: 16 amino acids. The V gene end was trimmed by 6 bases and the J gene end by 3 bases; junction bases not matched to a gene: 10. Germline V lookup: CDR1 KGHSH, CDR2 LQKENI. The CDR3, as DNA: TGTGCCAGCTCCCCGGGGCTCGGGACAGGGGACTATGGCTACACCTTC. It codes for CASSPGLGTGDYGYTF.

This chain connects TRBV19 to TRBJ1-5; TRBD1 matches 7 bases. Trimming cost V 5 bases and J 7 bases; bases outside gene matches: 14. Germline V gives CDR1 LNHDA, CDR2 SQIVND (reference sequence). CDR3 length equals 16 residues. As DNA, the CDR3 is TGTGCCAGTAGTCGAATGGAGGGGGCGCTGGGACAGCCCCAGCATTTT. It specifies CASSRMEGALGQPQHF.

The CDR3, as DNA: TGTGCCAGCAGTCCCCGACAGGGAGACTATGAAGCTTTCTTT. This encodes CASSPRQGDYEAFF. The chain joins TRBV7-9 to TRBJ1-1, with 7 bases identical to TRBD1. The CDR3 runs to 14 residues. Germline trimming cut 6 bases from V and 7 bases from J; bases unmatched to any gene: 11. Germline CDR1 and CDR2: SEHNR and FQNEAQ (reference sequence).

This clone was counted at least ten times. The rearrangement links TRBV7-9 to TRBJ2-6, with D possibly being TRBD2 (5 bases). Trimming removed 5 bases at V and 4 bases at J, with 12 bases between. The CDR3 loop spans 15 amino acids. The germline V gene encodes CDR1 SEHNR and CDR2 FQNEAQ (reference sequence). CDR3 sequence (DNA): TGTGCCAGCAGCCTGAGGGTTTCCGGGGCCAACGTCCTGACTTTC. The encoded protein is CASSLRVSGANVLTF.